This TCR beta chain was retrieved from a study of T-cell memory formation after mild COVID-19 (dated by TCRdb to the early 2020s). Regarding the study in general: Most TCR sequence clusters were specific to one of the two donors. Longitudinal TCRalpha and TCRbeta repertoire sequencing tracked T-cell clones expanding and contracting after mild COVID-19 in a couple of donors. Two young, previously healthy adult volunteers made up the cohort, one male and one female. The study at large found these results: Some responding clones were found in pre-infection memory, which suggests that pre-existing cross-reactive memory T cells took part in the SARS-CoV-2 response. Contracting CD4+ clones were found mainly in CM and EM memory subsets, while CD8+ clones were enriched in EMRA. The study covered only a couple of mild cases, and larger cohorts including severe cases with pre-infection samples were considered necessary. SARS-CoV-2 specificity of the second-wave clones peaking on day 37 was not confirmed. Clones that contracted from day 15 to 85 showed balanced CD4/CD8 phenotypes, whereas a second wave of clones that expanded from day 15 to 37 leaned towards CD4+.

PBMCs were isolated by Ficoll-Paque density gradient centrifugation. About this clonotype itself: What antigen it recognizes has not been identified. The input lacks base qualities; no much larger clone sits a single base away.

Sequencing took place on an Illumina NovaSeq 6000. TCRalpha and TCRbeta cDNA libraries were constructed by 5'RACE with constant-segment primers, with sample barcodes and unique molecular identifiers being introduced. Trizol reagent was used to extract RNA from every sample. Library amplification was performed in two PCR steps, and a second sample barcode and Illumina TruSeq adapters were introduced in the second step. Sequencing of the libraries was done on an Illumina NovaSeq, producing 2 x 150 bp paired-end reads. In the paper's pipeline: Demultiplexing of reads and collapsing into UMI-guided consensus sequences were performed with migec v1.2.7. Using mixcr v2.1.11, the UMI consensuses were aligned to TRA and TRB V and J templates and assembled into clonotypes. A clonotype was counted as expanded or contracted only when both edgeR and NoisET called the clonotype significant, with the noise models trained on biological replicates. edgeR calls used a false discovery rate-adjusted p below 0.01 and a log2 fold-change threshold of 1. As an exploratory analysis of dynamics, PCA with hierarchical clustering was applied to max-normalized trajectories of the 1000 most abundant clonotypes. Separately sequenced CD4+ and CD8+ repertoires were used to assign the CD4 or CD8 phenotype of responding clones. TCRdb cleaned the public reads at Q25 with fastp, built clones with MiXCR and kept in-frame beta chains. Each CDR3 protein appears once, grouped with its most common genes and DNA. TCRdb's processing, not the authors', yielded these V and J calls. Within this sample are 260,000 or so distinct CDR3 sequences, with over 15% of them counted one time only. The ten largest clones add up to 20% to 25% of the sample.

The CDR3 numbers 16 residues from cysteine through phenylalanine. Of the read, only the CDR3 DNA is kept; its 48 bases are in frame from base 1. CDR1 and CDR2 were assigned from the germline V gene (reference sequence) as SEHNR and FQNEAQ. V and J lose 0 bases and 8 bases, and a span of 19 bases separates them. The origin of this receptor is a man younger than 35 who had mild COVID-19 (a few samples of this study predate the infection). The sample titles of this study are shuffled in the database, so cell type and time point are left out; the donor was told from shared clones. In this chain, TRBV7-9 is recombined with TRBJ1-2; a tentative D match to TRBD1 spans 6 bases. The source material was PBMCs or a T cell subset sorted from them (not recorded which). Here the CDR3 is given as CASSLASGGAFLGYTF. The bases read TGTGCCAGCAGCTTAGCATCTGGGGGCGCTTTTCTAGGCTACACCTTC.